This T cell receptor (beta chain) appears in the sequencing data of a study of blood T cell repertoires in COVID-19. For the study at large: Samples taken during acute and convalescent COVID-19 were collected in the United States, Italy and Spain. PBMCs, B-cell-depleted T cells, or T cells provided the cDNA or gDNA that made up the material.

Trimming took off 4 bases at V and 2 bases at J, with 15 bases between the two ends. From germline, CDR1 is SEHNR and CDR2 FQNEAQ (reference sequence). This CDR3 is built from 15 residues. In the source study's methods: Reference gene primer amplification gave estimated nucleated cell counts. Sequencing used immunoSEQ multiplex PCR; TCRdb keeps in-frame clones, though not all of them. The D gene and trimming were derived from the DNA, and the V and J assignments and clone size from that table. The table includes 110,000 to 150,000 clones, over 80% detected once. Material for sequencing was peripheral blood. The chain uses TRBV7-9 and TRBJ2-7; TRBD2 is a possible D gene (6 bases). This TCR derives from a human donor in a cohort sampled during active COVID-19. The CDR3 DNA follows: TGTGCCAGCAGCTCCGGACTACCATCTACCTACGAGCAGTACTTC. This codes for CASSSGLPSTYEQYF.